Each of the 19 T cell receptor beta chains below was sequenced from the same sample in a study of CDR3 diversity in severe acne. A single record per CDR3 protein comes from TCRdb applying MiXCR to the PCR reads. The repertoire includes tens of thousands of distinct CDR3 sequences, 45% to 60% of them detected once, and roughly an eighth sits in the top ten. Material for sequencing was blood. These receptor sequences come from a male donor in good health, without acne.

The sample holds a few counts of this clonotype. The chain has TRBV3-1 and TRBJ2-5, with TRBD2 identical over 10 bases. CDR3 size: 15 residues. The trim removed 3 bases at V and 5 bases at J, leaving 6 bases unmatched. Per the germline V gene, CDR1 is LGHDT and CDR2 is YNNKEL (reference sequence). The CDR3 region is CASSHSLAGAETQYF. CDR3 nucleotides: TGTGCCAGCAGCCACAGCCTAGCGGGGGCGGAGACCCAGTACTTC.

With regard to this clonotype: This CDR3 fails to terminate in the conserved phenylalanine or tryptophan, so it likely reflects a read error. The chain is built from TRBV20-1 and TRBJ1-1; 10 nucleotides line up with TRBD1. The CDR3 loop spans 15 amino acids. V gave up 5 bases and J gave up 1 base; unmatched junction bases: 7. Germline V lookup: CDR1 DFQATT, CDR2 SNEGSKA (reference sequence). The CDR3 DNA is TGCAGTGCTCCCGGGACAGGGGCCAGGAACACTGAAGCTTTCTCT. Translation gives CSAPGTGARNTEAFS.

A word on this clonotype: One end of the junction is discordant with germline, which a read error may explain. The CDR3 loop is CASSHSHGTSTGDTKYF. The CDR3 nucleotides are TGTGCCAGCAGTCACTCCCACGGGACATCCACTGGAGACACCAAATATTTT. The rearrangement links TRBV6-5 to TRBJ1-3; a weak D match, TRBD1 (6 bases). CDR3 size: 17 residues. Germline values: CDR1 MNHEY, CDR2 SVGAGI.

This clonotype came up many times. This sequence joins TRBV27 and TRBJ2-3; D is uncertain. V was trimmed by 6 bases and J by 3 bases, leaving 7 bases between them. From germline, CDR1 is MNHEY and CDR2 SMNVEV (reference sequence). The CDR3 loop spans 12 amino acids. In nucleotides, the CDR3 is TGTGCCAGCAGAGCTCGGACAGATACGCAGTATTTT. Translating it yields CASRARTDTQYF.

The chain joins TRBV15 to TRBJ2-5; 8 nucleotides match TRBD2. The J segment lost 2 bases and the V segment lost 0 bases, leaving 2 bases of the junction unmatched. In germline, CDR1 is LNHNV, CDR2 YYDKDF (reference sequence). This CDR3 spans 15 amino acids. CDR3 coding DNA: TGTGCCACCAGCAGAGAGGCTAGCGGGCAAGAGACCCAGTACTTC. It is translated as CATSREASGQETQYF. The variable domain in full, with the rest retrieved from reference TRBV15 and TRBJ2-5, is DAMVIQNPRYQVTQFGKPVTLSCSQTLNHNVMYWYQQKSSQAPKLLFHYYDKDFNNEADTPDNFQSRRPNTSFCFLDIRSPGLGDTAMYLCATSREASGQETQYFGPGTRLLVL.

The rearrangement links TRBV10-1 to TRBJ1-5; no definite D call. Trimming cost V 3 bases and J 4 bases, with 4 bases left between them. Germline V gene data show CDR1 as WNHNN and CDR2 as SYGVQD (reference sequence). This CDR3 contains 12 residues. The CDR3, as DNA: TGCGCCAGCAGTGATGGGAATCAGCCCCAGCATTTT. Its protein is CASSDGNQPQHF.

The CDR3 spells CASSSTSSGNTIYF. CDR3 nucleotide sequence: TGTGCCAGCAGTTCCACATCCTCTGGAAACACCATATATTTT. The rearrangement uses TRBV2 and TRBJ1-3, with D uncertain. The V and J ends lost 5 bases and 0 bases respectively, with 8 bases between them. Per germline, CDR1 SNHLY and CDR2 FYNNEI. CDR3 length: 14 residues. Full variable domain (missing parts from reference TRBV2 and TRBJ1-3): EPEVTQTPSHQVTQMGQEVILRCVPISNHLYFYWYRQILGQKVEFLVSFYNNEISEKSEIFDDQFSVERPDGSNFTLKIRSTKLEDSAMYFCASSSTSSGNTIYFGEGSWLTVV.

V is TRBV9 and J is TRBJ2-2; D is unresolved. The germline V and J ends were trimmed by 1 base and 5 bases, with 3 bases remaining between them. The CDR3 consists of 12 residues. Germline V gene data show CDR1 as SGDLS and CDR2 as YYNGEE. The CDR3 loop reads CASSVFTGELFF. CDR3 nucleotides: TGTGCCAGCAGCGTATTTACCGGGGAGCTGTTTTTT.

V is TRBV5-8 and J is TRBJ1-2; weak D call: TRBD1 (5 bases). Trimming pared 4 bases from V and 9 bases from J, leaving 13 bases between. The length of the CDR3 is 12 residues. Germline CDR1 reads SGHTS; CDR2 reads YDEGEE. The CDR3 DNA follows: TGTGCCAGCAGCACGGGACCGGTGAGCTACACCTTC. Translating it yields CASSTGPVSYTF.

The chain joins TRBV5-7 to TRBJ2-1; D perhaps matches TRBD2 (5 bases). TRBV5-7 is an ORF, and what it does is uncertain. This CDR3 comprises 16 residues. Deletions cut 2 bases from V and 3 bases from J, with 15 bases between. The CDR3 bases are TGTGCCAGCAGCTTTAGGGAGTGTGGGAGCTACAATGAGCAGTTCTTC. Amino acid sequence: CASSFRECGSYNEQFF.

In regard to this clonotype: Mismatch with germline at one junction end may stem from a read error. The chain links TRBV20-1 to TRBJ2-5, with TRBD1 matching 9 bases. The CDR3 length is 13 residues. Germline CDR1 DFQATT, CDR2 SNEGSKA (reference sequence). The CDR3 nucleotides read TGCAGTGCCAGAGGACAGGGGATGGAGACCCAGTACTTC. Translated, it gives CSARGQGMETQYF.

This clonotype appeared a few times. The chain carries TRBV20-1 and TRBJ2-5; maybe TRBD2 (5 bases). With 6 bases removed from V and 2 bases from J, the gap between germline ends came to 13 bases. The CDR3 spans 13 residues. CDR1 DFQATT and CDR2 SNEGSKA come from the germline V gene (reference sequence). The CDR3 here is CSARRTYQETQYF. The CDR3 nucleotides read TGCAGTGCCAGGAGGACTTATCAAGAGACCCAGTACTTC.

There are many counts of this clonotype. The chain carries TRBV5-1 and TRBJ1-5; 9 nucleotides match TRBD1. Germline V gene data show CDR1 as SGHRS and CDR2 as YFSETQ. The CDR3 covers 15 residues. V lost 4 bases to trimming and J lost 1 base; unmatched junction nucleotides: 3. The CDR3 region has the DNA TGCGCCAGCAGCATTGGACAGGGGAGCAATCAGCCCCAGCATTTT. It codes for CASSIGQGSNQPQHF.

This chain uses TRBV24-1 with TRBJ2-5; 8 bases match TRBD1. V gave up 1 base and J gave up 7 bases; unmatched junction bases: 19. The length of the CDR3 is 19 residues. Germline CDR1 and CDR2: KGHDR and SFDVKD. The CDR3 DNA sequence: TGTGCCACCAGTGATTTCAGGCAGGGGGCGGACACCAAATGCGGGACCCAGTACTTC. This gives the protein CATSDFRQGADTKCGTQYF.

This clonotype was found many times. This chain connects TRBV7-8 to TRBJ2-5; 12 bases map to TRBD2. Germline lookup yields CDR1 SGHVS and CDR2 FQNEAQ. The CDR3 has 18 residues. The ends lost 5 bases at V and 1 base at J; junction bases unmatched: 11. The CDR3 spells CASSALAGGTRSQETQYF. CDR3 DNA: TGTGCCAGCAGCGCTCTAGCGGGGGGGACCCGGAGCCAAGAGACCCAGTACTTC.

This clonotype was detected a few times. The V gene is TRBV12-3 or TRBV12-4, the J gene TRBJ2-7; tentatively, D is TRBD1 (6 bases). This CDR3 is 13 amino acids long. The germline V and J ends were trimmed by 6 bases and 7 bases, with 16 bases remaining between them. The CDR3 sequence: CASSPLGGEEQYF. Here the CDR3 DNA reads TGTGCCAGCAGCCCCTTAGGGGGAGAAGAGCAGTACTTC.

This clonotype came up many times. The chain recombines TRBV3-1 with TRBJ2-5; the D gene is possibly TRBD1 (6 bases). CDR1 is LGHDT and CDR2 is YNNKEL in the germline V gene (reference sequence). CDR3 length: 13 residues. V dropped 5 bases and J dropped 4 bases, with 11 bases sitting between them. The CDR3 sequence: CASSYRVRETQYF. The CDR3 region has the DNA TGTGCCAGCAGCTACAGGGTGAGAGAGACCCAGTACTTC.

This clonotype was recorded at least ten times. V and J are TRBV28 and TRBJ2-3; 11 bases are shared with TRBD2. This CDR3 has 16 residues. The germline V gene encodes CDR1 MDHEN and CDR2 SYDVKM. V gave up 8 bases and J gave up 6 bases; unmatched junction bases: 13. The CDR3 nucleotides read TGTGCCAGCCAATTAGCGGGGGGGCGTTTTTTCGATACGCAGTATTTT. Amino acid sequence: CASQLAGGRFFDTQYF.

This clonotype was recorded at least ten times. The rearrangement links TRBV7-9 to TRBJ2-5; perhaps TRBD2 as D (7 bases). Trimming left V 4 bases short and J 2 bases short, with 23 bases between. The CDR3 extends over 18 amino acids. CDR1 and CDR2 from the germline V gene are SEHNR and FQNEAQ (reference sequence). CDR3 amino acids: CASSSQTGAGAWQETQYF. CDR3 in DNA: TGTGCCAGCAGCTCGCAGACGGGGGCGGGAGCTTGGCAAGAGACCCAGTACTTC.